The subject of this entry is one TCR beta chain. Clones were read by immunoSEQ multiplex PCR, and TCRdb kept only the in-frame ones, dropping some. The repertoire holds about 88,000 clones, with 75% to 90% as singletons. These data come from a study of OX40 agonist ivuxolimab in advanced cancers. The CDR3 totals 15 residues. The ends lost 6 bases at V and 5 bases at J; junction bases unmatched: 9. Germline V CDR1 and CDR2: MNHEY, SMNVEV (reference sequence). V gene TRBV27 combines with J gene TRBJ1-1; TRBD1 matches 10 bases. The source is an adult with an advanced solid tumor such as melanoma, head and neck, liver or kidney cancer. This material consisted of CD4+ or CD8+ T cells sorted from blood, taken in a trial of the OX40 agonist ivuxolimab. CDR3 DNA sequence: TGTGCCAGCAGCAGACAACGGACAGGGGGGACTGAAGCTTTCTTT. This sequence encodes CASSRQRTGGTEAFF.